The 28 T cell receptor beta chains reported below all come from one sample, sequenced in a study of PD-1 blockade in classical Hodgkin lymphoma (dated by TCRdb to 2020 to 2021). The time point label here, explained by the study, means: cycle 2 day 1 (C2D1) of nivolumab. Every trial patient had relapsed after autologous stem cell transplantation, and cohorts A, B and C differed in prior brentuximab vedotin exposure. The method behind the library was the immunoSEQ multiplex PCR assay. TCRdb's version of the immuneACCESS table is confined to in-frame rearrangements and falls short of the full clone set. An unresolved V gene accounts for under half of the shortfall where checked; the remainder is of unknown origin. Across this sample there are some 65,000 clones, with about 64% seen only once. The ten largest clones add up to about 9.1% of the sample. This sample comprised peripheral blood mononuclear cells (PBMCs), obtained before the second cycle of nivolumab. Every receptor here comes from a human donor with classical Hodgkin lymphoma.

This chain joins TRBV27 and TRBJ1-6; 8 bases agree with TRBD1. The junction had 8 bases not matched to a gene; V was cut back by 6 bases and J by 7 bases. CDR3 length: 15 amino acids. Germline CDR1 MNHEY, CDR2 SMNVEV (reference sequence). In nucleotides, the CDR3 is TGTGCCAGCAGCCGGGGACAGGAGGTAAATTCACCCCTCCACTTT. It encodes CASSRGQEVNSPLHF.

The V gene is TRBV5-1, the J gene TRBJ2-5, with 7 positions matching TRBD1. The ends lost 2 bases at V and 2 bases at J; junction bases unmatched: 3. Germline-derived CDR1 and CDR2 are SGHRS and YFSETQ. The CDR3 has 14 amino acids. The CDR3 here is CASSFNRGQETQYF. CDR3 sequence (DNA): TGCGCCAGCAGCTTCAACAGGGGACAAGAGACCCAGTACTTC.

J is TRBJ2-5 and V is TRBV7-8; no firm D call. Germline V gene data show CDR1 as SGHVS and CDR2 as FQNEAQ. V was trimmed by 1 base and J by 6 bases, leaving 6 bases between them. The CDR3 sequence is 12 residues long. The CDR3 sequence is CASSLERQTQYF. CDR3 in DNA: TGTGCCAGCAGCTTAGAACGTCAGACCCAGTACTTC.

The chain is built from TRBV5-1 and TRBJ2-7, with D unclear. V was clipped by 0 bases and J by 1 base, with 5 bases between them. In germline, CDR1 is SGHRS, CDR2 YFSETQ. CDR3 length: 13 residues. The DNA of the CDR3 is TGCGCCAGCAGCTTGGGAGAGTCCTACGAGCAGTACTTC. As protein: CASSLGESYEQYF.

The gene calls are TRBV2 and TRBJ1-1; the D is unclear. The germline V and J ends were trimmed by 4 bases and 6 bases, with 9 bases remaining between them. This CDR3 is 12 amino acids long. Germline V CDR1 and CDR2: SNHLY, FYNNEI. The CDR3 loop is CASSVTTAEAFF. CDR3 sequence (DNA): TGTGCCAGCAGTGTTACGACGGCTGAAGCTTTCTTT.

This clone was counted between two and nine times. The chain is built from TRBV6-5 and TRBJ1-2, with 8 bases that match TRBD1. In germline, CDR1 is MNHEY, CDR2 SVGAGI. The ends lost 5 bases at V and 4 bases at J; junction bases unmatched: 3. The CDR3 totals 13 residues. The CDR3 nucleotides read TGTGCCAGCAGTACCAGGGGGCTCTATGGCTACACCTTC. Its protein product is CASSTRGLYGYTF.

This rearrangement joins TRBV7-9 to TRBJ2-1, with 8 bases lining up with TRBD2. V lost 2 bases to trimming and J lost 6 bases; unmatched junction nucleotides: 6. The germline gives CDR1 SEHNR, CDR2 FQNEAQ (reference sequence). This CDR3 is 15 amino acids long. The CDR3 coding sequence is TGTGCCAGCAGCTTATACGGGGGGGTTCTCAATGAGCAGTTCTTC. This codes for CASSLYGGVLNEQFF.

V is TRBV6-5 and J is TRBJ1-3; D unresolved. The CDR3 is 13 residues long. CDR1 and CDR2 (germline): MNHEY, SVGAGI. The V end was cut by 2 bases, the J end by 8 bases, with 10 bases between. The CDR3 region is CASSYPAEYTIYF. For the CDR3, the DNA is TGTGCCAGCAGTTACCCCGCGGAATACACCATATATTTT.

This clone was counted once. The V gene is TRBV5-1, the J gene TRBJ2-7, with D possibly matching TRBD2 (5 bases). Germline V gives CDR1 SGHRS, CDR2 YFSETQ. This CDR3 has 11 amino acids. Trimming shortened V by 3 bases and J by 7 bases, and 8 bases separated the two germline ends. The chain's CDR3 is CASSSTGEQYF. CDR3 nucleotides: TGCGCCAGCAGCTCCACGGGGGAGCAGTACTTC.

Here the CDR3 reads CASRLEWREKGQPQHF. The CDR3, as DNA: TGTGCAAGTCGCTTAGAGTGGAGGGAAAAGGGGCAGCCCCAGCATTTT. The chain joins TRBV12-2 to TRBJ1-5. TRBV12-2 is tagged as a pseudogene. This CDR3 comprises 16 residues.

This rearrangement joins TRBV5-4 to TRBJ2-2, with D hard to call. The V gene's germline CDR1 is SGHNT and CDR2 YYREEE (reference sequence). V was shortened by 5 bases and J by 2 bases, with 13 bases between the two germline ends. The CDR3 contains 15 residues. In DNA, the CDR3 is TGTGCCAGCAGAAGTAGGGCAGACAACACCGGGGAGCTGTTTTTT. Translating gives CASRSRADNTGELFF.

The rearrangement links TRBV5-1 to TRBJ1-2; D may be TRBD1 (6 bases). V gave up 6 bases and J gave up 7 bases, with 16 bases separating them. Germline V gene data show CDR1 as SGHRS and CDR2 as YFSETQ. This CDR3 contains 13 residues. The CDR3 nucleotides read TGCGCCAGCACGGCCGTCGGGGGCTCTGGCTACACCTTC. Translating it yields CASTAVGGSGYTF.

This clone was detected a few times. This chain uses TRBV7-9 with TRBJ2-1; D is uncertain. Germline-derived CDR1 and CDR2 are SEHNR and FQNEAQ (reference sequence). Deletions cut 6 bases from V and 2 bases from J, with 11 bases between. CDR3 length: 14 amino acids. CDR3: CASRSGPPYNEQFF. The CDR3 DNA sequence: TGTGCCAGCAGGTCTGGACCCCCCTACAATGAGCAGTTCTTC.

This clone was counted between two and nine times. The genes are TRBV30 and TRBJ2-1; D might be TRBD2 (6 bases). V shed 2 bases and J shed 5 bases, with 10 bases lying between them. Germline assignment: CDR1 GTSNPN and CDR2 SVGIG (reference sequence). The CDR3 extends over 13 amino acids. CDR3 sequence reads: CAWSPTGDNEQFF. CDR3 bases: TGTGCCTGGAGTCCGACGGGGGACAATGAGCAGTTCTTC.

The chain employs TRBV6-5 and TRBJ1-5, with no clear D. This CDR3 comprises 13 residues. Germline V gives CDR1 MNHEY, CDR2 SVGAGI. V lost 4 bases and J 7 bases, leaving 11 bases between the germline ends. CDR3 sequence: CASSSDSGQPQHF. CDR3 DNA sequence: TGTGCCAGCAGTTCGGACTCGGGCCAGCCCCAGCATTTT.

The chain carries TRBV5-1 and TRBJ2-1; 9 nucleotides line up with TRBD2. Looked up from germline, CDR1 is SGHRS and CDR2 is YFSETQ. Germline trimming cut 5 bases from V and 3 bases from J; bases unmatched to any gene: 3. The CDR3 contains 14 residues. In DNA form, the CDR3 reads TGCGCCAGCAGGACTAGCGGCCGCTACAATGAGCAGTTCTTC. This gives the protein CASRTSGRYNEQFF.

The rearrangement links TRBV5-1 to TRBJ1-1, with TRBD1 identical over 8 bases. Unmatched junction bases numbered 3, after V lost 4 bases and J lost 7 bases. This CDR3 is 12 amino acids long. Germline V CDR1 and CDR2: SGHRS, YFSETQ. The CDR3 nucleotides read TGCGCCAGCAGCCATGGACAGGGTGAAGCTTTCTTT. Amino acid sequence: CASSHGQGEAFF.

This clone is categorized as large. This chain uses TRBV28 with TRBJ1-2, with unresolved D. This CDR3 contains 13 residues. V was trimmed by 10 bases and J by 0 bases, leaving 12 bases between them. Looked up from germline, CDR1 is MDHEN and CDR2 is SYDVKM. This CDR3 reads CATSDISNYGYTF. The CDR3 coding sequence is TGTGCCACCTCCGACATTTCTAACTATGGCTACACCTTC.

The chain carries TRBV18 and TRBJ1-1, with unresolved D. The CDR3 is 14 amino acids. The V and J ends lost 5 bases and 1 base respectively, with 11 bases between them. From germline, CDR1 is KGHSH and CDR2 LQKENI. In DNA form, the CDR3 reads TGTGCCAGCTCAGGAGGCCGATCGAACACTGAAGCTTTCTTT. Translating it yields CASSGGRSNTEAFF.

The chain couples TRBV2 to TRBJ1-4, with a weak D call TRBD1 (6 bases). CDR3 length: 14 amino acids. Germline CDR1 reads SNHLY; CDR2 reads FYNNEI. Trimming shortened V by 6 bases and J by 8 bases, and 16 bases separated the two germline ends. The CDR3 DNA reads TGTGCCAGCAGGGACGGGACACCACCGGAAAAACTGTTTTTT. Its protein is CASRDGTPPEKLFF.

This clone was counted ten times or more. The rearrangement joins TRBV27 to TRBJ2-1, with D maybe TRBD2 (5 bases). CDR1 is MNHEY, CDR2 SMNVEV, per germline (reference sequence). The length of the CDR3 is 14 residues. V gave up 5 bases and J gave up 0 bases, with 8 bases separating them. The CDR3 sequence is CASSTGLSYNEQFF. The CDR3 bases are TGTGCCAGCAGTACCGGACTCTCCTACAATGAGCAGTTCTTC.

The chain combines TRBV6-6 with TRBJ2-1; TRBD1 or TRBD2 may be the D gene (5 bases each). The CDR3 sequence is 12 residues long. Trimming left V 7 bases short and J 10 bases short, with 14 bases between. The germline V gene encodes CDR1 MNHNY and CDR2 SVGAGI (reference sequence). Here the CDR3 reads CASTRGVGEQFF. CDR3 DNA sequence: TGTGCCAGCACCAGAGGGGTGGGCGAGCAGTTCTTC.

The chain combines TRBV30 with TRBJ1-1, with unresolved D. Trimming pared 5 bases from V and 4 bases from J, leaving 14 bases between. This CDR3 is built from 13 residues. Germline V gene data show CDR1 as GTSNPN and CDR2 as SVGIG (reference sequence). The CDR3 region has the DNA TGTGCCTGGGTGGGCGGTTTAGCCACTGAAGCTTTCTTT. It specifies CAWVGGLATEAFF.

Written as DNA, the CDR3 is TGTGCCAGCAGCAAAAACAGGGTGGGAGACTATGGCTACACCTTC. Encoded protein: CASSKNRVGDYGYTF. The genes are TRBV25-1 and TRBJ1-2; possibly TRBD1 for D (6 bases). V was pared by 6 bases and J by 3 bases, with 17 bases between. This CDR3 has 15 amino acids. Germline lookup yields CDR1 MGHDK and CDR2 SYGVNS.

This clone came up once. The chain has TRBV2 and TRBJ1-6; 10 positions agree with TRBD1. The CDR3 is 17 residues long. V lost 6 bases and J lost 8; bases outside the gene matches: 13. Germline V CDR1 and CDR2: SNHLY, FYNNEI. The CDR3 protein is CASSDGTGDFVDSPLHF. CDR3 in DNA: TGTGCCAGCAGCGATGGGACAGGGGATTTTGTCGATTCACCCCTCCACTTT.

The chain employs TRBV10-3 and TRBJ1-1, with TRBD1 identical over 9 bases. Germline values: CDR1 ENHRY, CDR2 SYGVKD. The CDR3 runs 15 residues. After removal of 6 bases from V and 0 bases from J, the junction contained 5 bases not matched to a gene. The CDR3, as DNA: TGTGCCATCAGGGGGGGGACAGGGATGAACACTGAAGCTTTCTTT. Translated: CAIRGGTGMNTEAFF.

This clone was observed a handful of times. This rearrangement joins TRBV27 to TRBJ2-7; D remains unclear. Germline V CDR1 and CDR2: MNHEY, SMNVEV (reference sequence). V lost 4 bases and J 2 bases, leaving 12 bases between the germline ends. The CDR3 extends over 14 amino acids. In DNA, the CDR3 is TGTGCCAGCAGTTCCGAGATGTTAGCCTACGAGCAGTACTTC. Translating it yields CASSSEMLAYEQYF.

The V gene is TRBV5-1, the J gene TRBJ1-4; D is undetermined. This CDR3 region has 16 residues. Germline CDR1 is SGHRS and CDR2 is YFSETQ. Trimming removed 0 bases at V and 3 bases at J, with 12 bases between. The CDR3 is CASSLAPMGANEKLFF. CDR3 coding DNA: TGCGCCAGCAGCTTGGCTCCTATGGGAGCTAATGAAAAACTGTTTTTT.